This TCR beta chain was obtained from a study of cytomegalovirus exposure and HLA in healthy donors. Study-wide results and limits: Later work showed greater clonal expansion in HLA-associated TCR beta chains than in equally common others.

The V segment lost 5 bases and the J segment 4 bases; nucleotides outside the gene matches: 6. Germline CDR1 is SGHVS and CDR2 is FQNEAQ. This CDR3 has 14 amino acids. As to this clone: Its antigen is still unknown.

The PCR was carried out with 60 Vbeta primers and 13 Jbeta primers. TCRdb's table, derived via immunoSEQ multiplex PCR, lists solely in-frame clones and lacks some. This table has about 120,000 clones, roughly 80% appearing once. The gene calls are TRBV7-8 and TRBJ1-1, with TRBD1 matching over 8 bases. The TCR sequence derives from a man between 60 and 75 years old in good health and CMV-seropositive. The sample comprised PBMCs. CDR3: CASSPATGVTEAFF. The CDR3 DNA follows: TGTGCCAGCAGCCCCGCGACAGGGGTCACTGAAGCTTTCTTT. Combining the CDR3 with reference TRBV7-8 and TRBJ1-1 gives the whole variable domain GAGVSQSPRYKVAKRGQDVALRCDPISGHVSLFWYQQALGQGPEFLTYFQNEAQLDKSGLPSDRFFAERPEGSVSTLKIQRTQQEDSAVYLCASSPATGVTEAFFGQGTRLTVV.